The source of this T cell receptor beta chain is a study of human T cells and chemical hapten exposure. Background on the study: Weekly administration of diphenylcyclopropenone to the scalp of patients continued throughout the roughly 22-week study. Minor volume differences among pooled libraries chiefly drove per-sample TCR yield variation.

Time point reported: patch test 3, about 24 weeks after DPC sensitization. Treatment noted: therapeutic diphenylcyclopropenone sensitization with weekly scalp DPC. RNA extraction used unfractionated whole blood as the source of total RNA. The study's library attached unique molecular identifiers to single cDNA molecules. TCRdb itself ran the RACE reads through MiXCR, one entry per CDR3 protein. The data show under 50,000 distinct CDR3 sequences, over 7.5% seen once. The germline V gene encodes CDR1 GTSNPN and CDR2 SVGIG (reference sequence). With 1 base removed from V and 2 bases from J, the gap between germline ends came to 12 bases. The CDR3 runs 14 residues.

The chain employs TRBV30 and TRBJ2-7; D is unclear. The sequence came from a man aged 50 to 60 with alopecia areata. Some clones in this sample may be carry-over from other donors' samples. The sequencing used whole blood, collected in connection with sensitization to the hapten diphenylcyclopropenone (DPC). CDR3 in DNA: TGTGCCTGGAGTGGCATAGAGAGGCCCTACGAGCAGTACTTC. Protein product: CAWSGIERPYEQYF.